This TCR beta chain stems from a study of T cell repertoires in cytomegalovirus infection. V shed 1 base and J shed 2 bases, with 6 bases lying between them. CDR1 is KGHSH and CDR2 is LQKENI in the germline V gene. This CDR3 has 13 residues. TCRdb independently ran MiXCR on the reads; one entry per CDR3 protein. Of roughly 720,000 distinct CDR3 sequences in the sample, 35% were seen once. This clonotype was found a few times. The chain joins TRBV18 to TRBJ2-7; D gene ambiguous. Sequenced: PBMCs. This TCR came from a human donor in good health (CMV status not recorded). Some clones in this sample may be carry-over from other donors' samples. The CDR3 DNA reads as TGTGCCAGCTCACCACGTATGACCTACGAGCAGTACTTC. Translating it yields CASSPRMTYEQYF.